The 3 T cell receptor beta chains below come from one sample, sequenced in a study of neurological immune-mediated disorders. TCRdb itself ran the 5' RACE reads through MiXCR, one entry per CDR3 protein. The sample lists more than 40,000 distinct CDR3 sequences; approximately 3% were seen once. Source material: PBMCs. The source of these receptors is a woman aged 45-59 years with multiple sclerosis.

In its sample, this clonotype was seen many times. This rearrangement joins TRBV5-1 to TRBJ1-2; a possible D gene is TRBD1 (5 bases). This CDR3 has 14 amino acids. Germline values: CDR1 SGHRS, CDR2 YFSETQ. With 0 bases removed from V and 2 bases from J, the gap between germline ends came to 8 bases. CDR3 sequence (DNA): TGCGCCAGCAGCTTGGGCCGACAGAACTATGGCTACACCTTC. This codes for CASSLGRQNYGYTF.

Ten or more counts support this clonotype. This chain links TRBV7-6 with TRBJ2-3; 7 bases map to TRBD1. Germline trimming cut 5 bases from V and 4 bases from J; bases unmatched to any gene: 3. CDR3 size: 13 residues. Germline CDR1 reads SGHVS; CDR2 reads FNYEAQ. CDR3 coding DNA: TGTGCCAGCAGCCGACAGGGCCCAGATACGCAGTATTTT. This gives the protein CASSRQGPDTQYF.

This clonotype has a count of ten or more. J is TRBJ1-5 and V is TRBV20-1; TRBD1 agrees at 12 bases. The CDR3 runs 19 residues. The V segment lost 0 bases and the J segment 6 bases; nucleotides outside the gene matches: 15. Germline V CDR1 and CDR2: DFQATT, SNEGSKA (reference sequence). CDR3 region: CSARDSGTGGVMAGQPQHF. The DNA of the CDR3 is TGCAGTGCTAGAGATTCCGGGACAGGGGGCGTTATGGCCGGTCAGCCCCAGCATTTT.